These T cell receptor beta chains were read from a single sample in a study of cytomegalovirus exposure and HLA in healthy donors. The protocol was immunoSEQ multiplex PCR, while the TCRdb copy is restricted to in-frame clones and leaves out a portion. The repertoire has about 120,000 clones, 55% to 75% of them found once; the top ten carry approximately 1.5%. Source material: PBMCs. The receptor set was obtained from a young man in good health and CMV-seropositive. The CDR3 runs from the conserved cysteine through the conserved F or W. Fields, in order: V gene, clone size, J gene, D gene, CDR3 DNA, CDR3 protein. The D gene is left open where the match is weak. Clone size, where shown, is once, few, many, or a class for clones that have expanded.

TRBV5-1	few	TRBJ2-5	.	TGCGCCAGCAGCTTGGCTAGTCGAGAGACCCAGTACTTC	CASSLASRETQYF
TRBV29-1	.	TRBJ2-5	.	TGCAGCGTACCGGAGGTGAAAGAGACCCAGTACTTC	CSVPEVKETQYF
TRBV4-2	.	TRBJ1-1	.	TGTGCCAGCTATTCAGGCGCTGAAGCTTTCTTT	CASYSGAEAFF
TRBV5-6	few	TRBJ1-2	.	TGTGCCAGCATTACACTCGGGGGAAGAAACTATGGCTACACCTTC	CASITLGGRNYGYTF
TRBV28	.	TRBJ2-6	TRBD1	TGTGCCAGCAGAGGACAGGGTTACTCTGGGGCCAACGTCCTGACTTTC	CASRGQGYSGANVLTF
TRBV5-6	few	TRBJ2-5	.	TGTGCCAGCAGCGTTACGGGACATAGATATCGGACCCAGTACTTC	CASSVTGHRYRTQYF
TRBV2	.	TRBJ2-7	.	TGTGCCAGCAGTGTTTCACTCCTGTACGAGCAGTACTTC	CASSVSLLYEQYF
TRBV7-2	.	TRBJ2-5	TRBD2	TGTGCCGCCCGGGGACTAGCGGCTCGGGGGACCCAGTACTTC	CAARGLAARGTQYF
TRBV27	.	TRBJ2-7	TRBD2	TGTGCCAGCAGTCCCCTACCGGGAGGGAATTACGAGCAGTACTTC	CASSPLPGGNYEQYF
TRBV6-5	many	TRBJ1-1	.	TGTGCCAGCAGTTCCCCCAAGAACACTGAAGCTTTCTTT	CASSSPKNTEAFF
TRBV18	.	TRBJ2-3	.	TGTGCCAGCTCACCCTATAGCACAGATACGCAGTATTTT	CASSPYSTDTQYF
TRBV5-1	few	TRBJ2-1	TRBD1	TGCGCCAGCATGATGACAGGGGACAGCTCCTACAATGAGCAGTTCTTC	CASMMTGDSSYNEQFF
TRBV4-3	.	TRBJ2-7	.	TGCGCCAGCAGCCAAGAAATCGGAGAGGCCTACGAGCAGTACTTC	CASSQEIGEAYEQYF
TRBV6-1	few	TRBJ2-6	.	TGTGCCAGCAGTCCGAGAGTGTCCGGGGCCAACGTCCTGACTTTC	CASSPRVSGANVLTF
TRBV5-3	.	TRBJ1-4	.	TGTGCCAGAAGCTTGAAGGGGGTTGAAAAACTGTTTTTT	CARSLKGVEKLFF
TRBV6-6	.	TRBJ2-7	.	TGTGCCAGCAGTTACATGGCGTACCCAGAGGACGAGCAGTACTTC	CASSYMAYPEDEQYF
TRBV4-1	.	TRBJ2-5	.	TGCGCCAGCAGCCGGCAGGGTTTTGGGGAGACCCAGTACTTC	CASSRQGFGETQYF
TRBV29-1	.	TRBJ1-4	.	TGCAGCGCCACGGGTCAGCTAATAGGTGATGAAAAACTGTTTTTT	CSATGQLIGDEKLFF
TRBV11-2	.	TRBJ2-7	.	TGTGCCAGCAGCGGACAGCGGTACGAGCAGTACTTC	CASSGQRYEQYF
TRBV5-1	.	TRBJ2-1	TRBD2	TGCGCCACCGGTGGGACTAGTAGCTACAATGAGCAGTTCTTC	CATGGTSSYNEQFF
TRBV5-1	.	TRBJ1-2	TRBD1	TGCGCCAGCAGCTTGGTCTCAGGGGGCAGCTATGGCTACACCTTC	CASSLVSGGSYGYTF
TRBV11-3	few	TRBJ1-1	.	TGTGCCAGCAGCTTTTTCGGGGAAACTGAAGCTTTCTTT	CASSFFGETEAFF
TRBV11-2	.	TRBJ2-5	TRBD1	TGTGCCAGCAGCAGGGACAGGGAAGAGACCCAGTACTTC	CASSRDREETQYF
TRBV28	.	TRBJ1-5	TRBD1	TGTGCCAGCAGTGCCGTCGGACAGGGGGCTCAGCCCCAGCATTTT	CASSAVGQGAQPQHF
TRBV5-1	.	TRBJ2-7	TRBD1	TGCGCCAGCAGGCCGATACCGGGACAGGGCCCCTACGAGCAGTACTTC	CASRPIPGQGPYEQYF
TRBV9	.	TRBJ2-7	TRBD1	TGTGCCAGCAGCCCTGGGACAGGTTGGGGCGAGCAGTACTTC	CASSPGTGWGEQYF
TRBV19	few	TRBJ2-5	TRBD2	TGTGCCAGTAGTATAACTAGCGGATTAGAGACCCAGTACTTC	CASSITSGLETQYF
TRBV11-2	.	TRBJ2-1	TRBD2	TGTGCCAGCACCTGGACTAGCGGTTACAATGAGCAGTTCTTC	CASTWTSGYNEQFF
TRBV4-1	few	TRBJ1-1	TRBD1	TGCGCCAGCAGCCAGATGGGACAGGGAAACACTGAAGCTTTCTTT	CASSQMGQGNTEAFF
TRBV19	few	TRBJ1-4	.	TGTGCCAGTAGTCCCGGACAGTTCAATGAAAAACTGTTTTTT	CASSPGQFNEKLFF
TRBV4-1	few	TRBJ1-1	.	TGCGCCAGCAGCCAAGGTAGAGGGAAAGCTTTCTTT	CASSQGRGKAFF
TRBV5-4	.	TRBJ2-1	TRBD2	TGTGCCAGCAGCCTTCGGACTAGCGGGAGGGATTACAATGAGCAGTTCTTC	CASSLRTSGRDYNEQFF
TRBV11-2	.	TRBJ2-5	.	TGTGCCAGCAGCCCGCCAAGGGGGAGGGTCTTTCAAGAGACCCAGTACTTC	CASSPPRGRVFQETQYF